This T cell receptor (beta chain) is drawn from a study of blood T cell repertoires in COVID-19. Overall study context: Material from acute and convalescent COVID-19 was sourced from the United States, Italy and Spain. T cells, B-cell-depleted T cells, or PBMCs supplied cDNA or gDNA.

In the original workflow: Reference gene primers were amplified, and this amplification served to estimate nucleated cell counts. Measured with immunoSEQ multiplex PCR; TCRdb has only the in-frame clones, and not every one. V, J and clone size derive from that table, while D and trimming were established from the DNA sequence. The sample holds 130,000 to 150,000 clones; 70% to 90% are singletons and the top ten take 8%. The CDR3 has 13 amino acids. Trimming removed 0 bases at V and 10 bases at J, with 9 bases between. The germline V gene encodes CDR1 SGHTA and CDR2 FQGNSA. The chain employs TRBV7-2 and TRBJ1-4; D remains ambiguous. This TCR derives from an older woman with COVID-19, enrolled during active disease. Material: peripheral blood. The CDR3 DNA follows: TGTGCCAGCAGCTTAGCTGTAGAGGGAAAACTGTTTTTT. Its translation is CASSLAVEGKLFF.